This passage covers 26 T cell receptor beta chains from one sample sequenced in a study of OX40 agonist ivuxolimab in advanced cancers. Assay used: immunoSEQ multiplex PCR; TCRdb lists only in-frame clones, some missing. The sample includes 55,000 to 80,000 clones, 86% of them seen just once. The specimen comprised CD4+ or CD8+ T cells sorted from blood, sampled in a trial of the OX40 agonist ivuxolimab. Receptors were obtained from an adult with an advanced solid tumor such as melanoma, head and neck, liver or kidney cancer.

The V call is TRBV5-6, the J call TRBJ1-2; TRBD1 is a possible D gene (5 bases). From germline, CDR1 is SGHDT and CDR2 YYEEEE. Deletions cut 0 bases from V and 8 bases from J, with 8 bases between. The length of the CDR3 is 12 residues. For the CDR3, the DNA is TGTGCCAGCAGCTTGGTGAGGGACGGCTACACCTTC. Amino acid sequence: CASSLVRDGYTF.

This clone was observed once. DNA for the CDR3: TGCGCCAGCAGCCCCGTAGGGGGCCTCTATGGCTACACCTTC. Translated, it gives CASSPVGGLYGYTF. The gene calls are TRBV5-1 and TRBJ1-2; TRBD1 matches at 7 bases. In germline, CDR1 is SGHRS, CDR2 YFSETQ. J lost 4 bases, V lost 4 bases, and 7 bases had no gene match. The CDR3 has 14 residues.

The chain carries TRBV5-4 and TRBJ1-1, with D possibly matching TRBD1 (6 bases). V lost 4 bases to trimming and J lost 5 bases, with 15 bases between them. The germline CDR1 and CDR2 sequences are SGHNT and YYREEE (reference sequence). The CDR3 spans 14 residues. The CDR3 DNA is TGTGCCAGCAGCGGGGGCAGCCTGGGGACTGAAGCTTTCTTT. Its protein is CASSGGSLGTEAFF.

J is TRBJ2-7 and V is TRBV15; 9 bases are a match to TRBD1. V was pared by 0 bases and J by 7 bases, with 7 bases of the junction left unmatched. CDR1 is LNHNV, CDR2 YYDKDF, per germline (reference sequence). This CDR3 comprises 15 residues. In DNA, the CDR3 is TGTGCCACCAGCAGAGATTTAGGACAGGGGAGTGAGCAGTACTTC. Translation gives CATSRDLGQGSEQYF.

In this sample, this clone is medium-sized. This chain joins TRBV29-1 and TRBJ2-7; 13 bases match TRBD2. The CDR3 contains 14 residues. Germline CDR1 reads SQVTM; CDR2 reads ANQGSEA. The junction had 8 bases not matched to a gene; V was cut back by 7 bases and J by 5 bases. In DNA form, the CDR3 reads TGCAGCGGTACTAGCGGGAGGGCAGGAAACGAGCAGTACTTC. Residues: CSGTSGRAGNEQYF.

The chain carries TRBV28 and TRBJ1-1, with TRBD1 as a possible D gene (5 bases). Germline V gives CDR1 MDHEN, CDR2 SYDVKM. The CDR3 totals 15 residues. V was clipped by 5 bases and J by 0 bases, with 13 bases between them. The CDR3 nucleotides are TGTGCCAGCAGTCCCCGACAGCTAATGAACACTGAAGCTTTCTTT. Amino acid sequence: CASSPRQLMNTEAFF.

The chain has TRBV7-2 and TRBJ2-1; D uncertain. Germline assignment: CDR1 SGHTA and CDR2 FQGNSA. CDR3 length equals 16 residues. The germline V and J ends were trimmed by 1 base and 0 bases, with 10 bases remaining between them. The CDR3 is CASSLVRARSYNEQFF. The CDR3 DNA reads TGTGCCAGCAGCTTAGTCAGAGCGCGCTCCTACAATGAGCAGTTCTTC.

This clone appeared a few times. V gene TRBV30 combines with J gene TRBJ1-5, with no clear D. The CDR3 length is 13 residues. From germline, CDR1 is GTSNPN and CDR2 SVGIG (reference sequence). Deletions cut 2 bases from V and 4 bases from J, with 9 bases between. This CDR3 is CAWSRGVNQPQHF. CDR3 DNA sequence: TGTGCCTGGAGTCGGGGAGTAAATCAGCCCCAGCATTTT. Full variable domain (rest looked up from reference TRBV30 and TRBJ1-5): SQTIHQWPATLVQPVGSPLSLECTVEGTSNPNLYWYRQAAGRGLQLLFYSVGIGQISSEVPQNLSASRPQDRQFILSSKKLLLSDSGFYLCAWSRGVNQPQHFGDGTRLSIL.

The chain links TRBV18 to TRBJ2-7, with D unclear. The CDR3 is 14 amino acids. Germline V gene lookup returns CDR1 KGHSH and CDR2 LQKENI. V lost 1 base and J 0 bases, leaving 7 bases between the germline ends. CDR3 sequence (DNA): TGTGCCAGCTCACCACAACACTACTCCTACGAGCAGTACTTC. As protein: CASSPQHYSYEQYF.

The V call is TRBV18, the J call TRBJ2-5; TRBD1 agrees at 9 bases. The V segment lost 3 bases and the J segment 2 bases; nucleotides outside the gene matches: 4. The CDR3 consists of 15 residues. Germline V gene lookup returns CDR1 KGHSH and CDR2 LQKENI. The CDR3 reads CASSPGTGRQETQYF. DNA for the CDR3: TGTGCCAGCTCACCCGGGACAGGGAGGCAAGAGACCCAGTACTTC.

The chain uses TRBV4-1 and TRBJ2-3; the D gene is possibly TRBD1 (6 bases). The germline V gene has CDR1 MGHRA and CDR2 YSYEKL. V was pared by 1 base and J by 5 bases, with 16 bases between. The CDR3 length is 16 residues. For the CDR3, the DNA is TGCGCCAGCAGCCAAGGACCCACAGGGTTGGGAGATACGCAGTATTTT. It codes for CASSQGPTGLGDTQYF.

As to this clone: One end of the junction varies from germline; a read error may be responsible. The chain combines TRBV10-3 with TRBJ2-7; no definite D call. Germline CDR1 reads ENHRY; CDR2 reads SYGVKD. This CDR3 is 11 amino acids long. The chain's CDR3 is CASSYSGEQYF. DNA of the CDR3: TGTGCCAGCAGTTACTCGGGCGAGCAGTACTTC.

This chain uses TRBV19 with TRBJ2-5; no clear D gene. The V gene lost 3 bases and the J gene lost 2 bases, with 7 bases spanning the gap. The CDR3 is 13 residues long. The germline V gene encodes CDR1 LNHDA and CDR2 SQIVND (reference sequence). The CDR3 sequence: CASSMKGQETQYF. CDR3 DNA sequence: TGTGCCAGTAGTATGAAGGGACAAGAGACCCAGTACTTC.

In this sample, this clone turned up a few times. The J gene is TRBJ1-5, the V gene TRBV10-3; D unclear. CDR3 size: 12 residues. CDR1 is ENHRY and CDR2 is SYGVKD in the germline V gene. V lost 0 bases and J lost 11, with 8 bases in between. DNA for the CDR3: TGTGCCATCAGTGAGTCTAAGTGGACCCAGCATTTT. Its translation is CAISESKWTQHF.

The gene calls are TRBV28 and TRBJ1-2, with a possible D match to TRBD1 (6 bases). Germline V gives CDR1 MDHEN, CDR2 SYDVKM. This CDR3 is 16 amino acids long. Trimming removed 5 bases at V and 4 bases at J, with 20 bases between. CDR3 in DNA: TGTGCCAGCAGTCAACGAGGGGGGCGCGGCGTCTATGGCTACACCTTC. It specifies CASSQRGGRGVYGYTF.

The CDR3 coding sequence is TGTGCCAGCAGCGTAGCGGGACAGGGGAACTATGGCTACACCTTC. The encoded protein is CASSVAGQGNYGYTF. The V gene is TRBV5-5, the J gene TRBJ1-2; 10 bases fit TRBD1. This CDR3 is built from 15 residues. Looked up from germline, CDR1 is SGHKS and CDR2 is YYEKEE (reference sequence). The trim removed 4 bases at V and 2 bases at J, leaving 5 bases unmatched.

This chain joins TRBV5-6 and TRBJ1-4, with a tentative D call TRBD1 (6 bases). Germline V gene sequence: CDR1 SGHDT, CDR2 YYEEEE. This CDR3 is 13 amino acids long. Deletions cut 4 bases from V and 11 bases from J, with 15 bases between. The CDR3 loop is CASSLGGTGKLFF. The CDR3 nucleotides are TGTGCCAGCAGCCTGGGGGGCACAGGGAAACTGTTTTTT.

V and J are TRBV19 and TRBJ1-2; weak D call: TRBD1 (5 bases). The CDR3 consists of 13 residues. With 4 bases removed from V and 2 bases from J, the gap between germline ends came to 8 bases. The germline V gene encodes CDR1 LNHDA and CDR2 SQIVND (reference sequence). The CDR3 bases are TGTGCCAGTAGTACGGGACGGAACTATGGCTACACCTTC. Translated, it gives CASSTGRNYGYTF. Looking up the rest from reference TRBV19 and TRBJ1-2 gives the full variable domain: DGGITQSPKYLFRKEGQNVTLSCEQNLNHDAMYWYRQDPGQGLRLIYYSQIVNDFQKGDIAEGYSVSREKKESFPLTVTSAQKNPTAFYLCASSTGRNYGYTFGSGTRLTVV.

This clone was picked up one time. The rearrangement links TRBV5-1 to TRBJ2-7; TRBD1 matches at 12 bases. Trimming at V came to 5 bases and at J to 5 bases, leaving 8 bases not matched to a gene. Per the germline V gene, CDR1 is SGHRS and CDR2 is YFSETQ. The CDR3 has 15 residues. CDR3 amino acids: CASSPTGTGGHEQYF. DNA for the CDR3: TGCGCCAGCAGTCCGACCGGGACAGGGGGCCACGAGCAGTACTTC.

To note about this clone: The same CDR3 can be traced to other DNA sequences in this sample. J is TRBJ1-2 and V is TRBV18; weak D call: TRBD1 (6 bases). Trimming stripped 6 bases from V and 6 bases from J, with 8 bases between. Germline V CDR1 and CDR2: KGHSH, LQKENI. The CDR3 loop spans 11 amino acids. The DNA for the CDR3 is TGTGCCAGCTCGCCAGGGGATGGCTACACCTTC. This translates into CASSPGDGYTF.

V usage is TRBV4-2 and J usage is TRBJ2-1; possibly TRBD2 for D (5 bases). CDR1 LGHNA and CDR2 YNFKEQ come from the germline V gene. Trimming left V 0 bases short and J 0 bases short, with 12 bases between. The CDR3 is 17 amino acids. The CDR3 spells CASSQEAAGSSYNEQFF. In nucleotides, the CDR3 is TGTGCCAGCAGCCAAGAGGCCGCGGGTAGCTCCTACAATGAGCAGTTCTTC.

The rearrangement uses TRBV28 and TRBJ2-3, with 8 bases matching TRBD2. The CDR3 spans 14 residues. V trimming: 8 bases; J trimming: 1 base; junction bases outside the gene matches: 5. Germline V gene data show CDR1 as MDHEN and CDR2 as SYDVKM. CDR3 bases: TGTGCCAGCCTTAGCGGGACCGGCACAGATACGCAGTATTTT. As protein: CASLSGTGTDTQYF.

This clone was observed a handful of times. The chain couples TRBV16 to TRBJ2-3; D unclear. Germline assignment: CDR1 KGHSY and CDR2 FQNENV. The length of the CDR3 is 12 residues. V was clipped by 4 bases and J by 2 bases, with 4 bases between them. The CDR3 region is CASSRYTDTQYF. The CDR3 bases are TGTGCCAGCAGCCGGTACACAGATACGCAGTATTTT. Complete variable domain (other parts from reference TRBV16 and TRBJ2-3): GEEVAQTPKHLVRGEGQKAKLYCAPIKGHSYVFWYQQVLKNEFKFLISFQNENVFDETGMPKERFSAKCLPNSPCSLEIQATKLEDSAVYFCASSRYTDTQYFGPGTRLTVL.

This chain connects TRBV7-2 to TRBJ1-2; no definite D call. The CDR3 consists of 13 residues. Trimming shortened V by 5 bases and J by 8 bases, and 15 bases separated the two germline ends. From germline, CDR1 is SGHTA and CDR2 FQGNSA. The CDR3 DNA follows: TGTGCCAGCAGCCCCGGACTGGGTCAAGGCTACACCTTC. This sequence encodes CASSPGLGQGYTF.

This clone was recorded once. V and J are TRBV7-8 and TRBJ1-2; D is uncertain. V was shortened by 1 base and J by 5 bases, with 20 bases between the two germline ends. Per the germline V gene, CDR1 is SGHVS and CDR2 is FQNEAQ. The CDR3 is 17 amino acids. CDR3 region: CASSLGAGFLEVYGYTF. CDR3 in DNA: TGTGCCAGCAGCTTAGGGGCAGGATTCCTGGAGGTTTATGGCTACACCTTC.

J is TRBJ1-2 and V is TRBV6-6; no firm D call. V lost 2 bases to trimming and J lost 4 bases, with 17 bases between them. The CDR3 consists of 16 residues. Germline V CDR1 and CDR2: MNHNY, SVGAGI (reference sequence). Here the CDR3 DNA reads TGTGCCAGCAGTTACGATTCATGGACTTATAGCTATGGCTACACCTTC. The encoded protein is CASSYDSWTYSYGYTF.